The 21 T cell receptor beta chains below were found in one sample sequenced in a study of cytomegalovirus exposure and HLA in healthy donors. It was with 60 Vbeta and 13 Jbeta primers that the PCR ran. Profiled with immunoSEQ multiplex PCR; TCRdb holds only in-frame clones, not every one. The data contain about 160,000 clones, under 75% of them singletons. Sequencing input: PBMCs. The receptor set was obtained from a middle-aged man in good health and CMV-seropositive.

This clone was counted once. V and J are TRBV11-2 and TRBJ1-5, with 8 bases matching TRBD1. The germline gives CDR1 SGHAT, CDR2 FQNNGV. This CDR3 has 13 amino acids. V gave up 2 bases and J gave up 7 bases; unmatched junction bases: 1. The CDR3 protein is CASSLTGGQPQHF. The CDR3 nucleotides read TGTGCCAGCAGCTTAACAGGGGGGCAGCCCCAGCATTTT.

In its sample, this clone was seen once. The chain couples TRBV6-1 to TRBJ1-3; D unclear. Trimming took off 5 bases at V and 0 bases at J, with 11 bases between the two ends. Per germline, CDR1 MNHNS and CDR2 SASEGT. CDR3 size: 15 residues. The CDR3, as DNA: TGTGCCAGCAGTACTACCTCGGGCTCTGGAAACACCATATATTTT. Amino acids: CASSTTSGSGNTIYF.

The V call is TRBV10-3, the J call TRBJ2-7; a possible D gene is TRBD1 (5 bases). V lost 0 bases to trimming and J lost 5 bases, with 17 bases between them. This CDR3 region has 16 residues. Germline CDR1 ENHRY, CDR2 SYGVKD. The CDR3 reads CAISESGDSFPDEQYF. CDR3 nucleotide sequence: TGTGCCATCAGTGAGTCGGGTGACAGTTTCCCCGACGAGCAGTACTTC.

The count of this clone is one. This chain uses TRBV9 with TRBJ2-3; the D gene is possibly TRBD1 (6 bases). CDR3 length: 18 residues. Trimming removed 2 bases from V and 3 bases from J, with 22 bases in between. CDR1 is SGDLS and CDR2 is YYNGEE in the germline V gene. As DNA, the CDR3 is TGTGCCAGCAGCGTCCCACCCGGAAGGGGGTCGATAACAGATACGCAGTATTTT. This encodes CASSVPPGRGSITDTQYF. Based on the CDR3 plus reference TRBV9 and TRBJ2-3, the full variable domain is DSGVTQTPKHLITATGQRVTLRCSPRSGDLSVYWYQQSLDQGLQFLIQYYNGEERAKGNILERFSAQQFPDLHSELNLSSLELGDSALYFCASSVPPGRGSITDTQYFGPGTRLTVL.

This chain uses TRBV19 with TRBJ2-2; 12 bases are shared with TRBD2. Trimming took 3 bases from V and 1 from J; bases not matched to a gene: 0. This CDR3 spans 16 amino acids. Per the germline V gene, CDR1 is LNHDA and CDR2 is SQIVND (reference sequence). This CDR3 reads CASSMTSGGNTGELFF. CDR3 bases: TGTGCCAGTAGTATGACTAGCGGGGGGAACACCGGGGAGCTGTTTTTT.

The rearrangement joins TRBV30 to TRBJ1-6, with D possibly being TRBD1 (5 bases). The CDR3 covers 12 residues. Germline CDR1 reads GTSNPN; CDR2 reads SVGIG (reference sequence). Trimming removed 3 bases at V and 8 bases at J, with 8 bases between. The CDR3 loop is CAWRGRYSPLHF. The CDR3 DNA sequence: TGTGCCTGGAGGGGGCGTTATTCACCCCTCCACTTT.

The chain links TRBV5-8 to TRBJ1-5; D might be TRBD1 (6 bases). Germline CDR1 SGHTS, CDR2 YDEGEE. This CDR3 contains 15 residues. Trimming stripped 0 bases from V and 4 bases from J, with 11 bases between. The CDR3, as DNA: TGTGCCAGCAGCTTGGTGGGGGCTGGTAATCAGCCCCAGCATTTT. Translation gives CASSLVGAGNQPQHF.

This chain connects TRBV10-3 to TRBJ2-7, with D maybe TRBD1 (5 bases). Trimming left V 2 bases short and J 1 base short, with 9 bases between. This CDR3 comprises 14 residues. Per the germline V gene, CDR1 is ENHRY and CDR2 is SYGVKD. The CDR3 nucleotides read TGTGCCATCAGTGAGGTCCAGGGTTCCTACGAGCAGTACTTC. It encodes CAISEVQGSYEQYF.

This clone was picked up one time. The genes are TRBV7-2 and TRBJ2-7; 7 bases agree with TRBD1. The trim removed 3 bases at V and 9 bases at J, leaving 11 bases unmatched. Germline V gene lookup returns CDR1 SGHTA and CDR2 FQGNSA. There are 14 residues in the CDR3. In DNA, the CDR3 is TGTGCCAGCAGCTTGGGACAGTCTTTCGTTGGGCAGTACTTC. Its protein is CASSLGQSFVGQYF.

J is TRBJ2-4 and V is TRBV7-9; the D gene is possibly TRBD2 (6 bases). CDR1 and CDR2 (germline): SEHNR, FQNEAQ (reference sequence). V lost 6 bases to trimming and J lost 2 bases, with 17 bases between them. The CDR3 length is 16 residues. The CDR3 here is CASRVAEEGTKNIQYF. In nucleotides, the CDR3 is TGTGCCAGCAGGGTTGCAGAGGAGGGAACCAAAAACATTCAGTACTTC.

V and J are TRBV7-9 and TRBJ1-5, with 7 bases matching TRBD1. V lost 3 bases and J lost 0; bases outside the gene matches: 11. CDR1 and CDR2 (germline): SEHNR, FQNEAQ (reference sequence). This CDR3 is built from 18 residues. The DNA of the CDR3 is TGTGCCAGCAGCTTGCGACAGGGCTTAGGGGATAGCAATCAGCCCCAGCATTTT. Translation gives CASSLRQGLGDSNQPQHF. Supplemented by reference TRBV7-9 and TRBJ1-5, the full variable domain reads DTGVSQNPRHKITKRGQNVTFRCDPISEHNRLYWYRQTLGQGPEFLTYFQNEAQLEKSRLLSDRFSAERPKGSFSTLEIQRTEQGDSAMYLCASSLRQGLGDSNQPQHFGDGTRLSIL.

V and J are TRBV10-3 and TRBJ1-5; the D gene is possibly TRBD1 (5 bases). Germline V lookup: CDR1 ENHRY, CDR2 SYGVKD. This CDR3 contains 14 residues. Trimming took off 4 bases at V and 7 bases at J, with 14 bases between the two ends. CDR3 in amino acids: CAISGAGRGQPQHF. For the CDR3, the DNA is TGTGCCATCAGTGGTGCGGGGCGCGGACAGCCCCAGCATTTT.

The DNA for the CDR3 is TGCAGCGTTGAAACGGTCCGCGAGCAGTACTTC. Encoded protein: CSVETVREQYF. The chain employs TRBV29-1 and TRBJ2-7, with D uncertain. Trimming cost V 2 bases and J 6 bases, with 8 bases left between them. The CDR3 is made up of 11 amino acids. Germline lookup yields CDR1 SQVTM and CDR2 ANQGSEA.

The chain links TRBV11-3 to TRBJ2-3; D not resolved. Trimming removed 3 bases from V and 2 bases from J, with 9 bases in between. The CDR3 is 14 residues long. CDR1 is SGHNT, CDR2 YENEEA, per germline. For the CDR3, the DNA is TGTGCCAGCAGCTTTGGGCAGTCCACAGATACGCAGTATTTT. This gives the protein CASSFGQSTDTQYF.

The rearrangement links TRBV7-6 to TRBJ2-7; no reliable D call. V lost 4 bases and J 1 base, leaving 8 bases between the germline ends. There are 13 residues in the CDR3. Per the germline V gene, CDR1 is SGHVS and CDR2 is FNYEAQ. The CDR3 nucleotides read TGTGCCAGCAGCTCCAGATTTTCCTACGAGCAGTACTTC. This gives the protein CASSSRFSYEQYF.

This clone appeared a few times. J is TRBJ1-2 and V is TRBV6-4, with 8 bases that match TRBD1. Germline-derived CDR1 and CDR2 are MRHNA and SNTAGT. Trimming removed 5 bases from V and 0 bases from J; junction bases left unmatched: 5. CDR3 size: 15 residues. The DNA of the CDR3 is TGTGCCAGCAGTCTGGAACAGGGGGCTAACTATGGCTACACCTTC. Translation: CASSLEQGANYGYTF.

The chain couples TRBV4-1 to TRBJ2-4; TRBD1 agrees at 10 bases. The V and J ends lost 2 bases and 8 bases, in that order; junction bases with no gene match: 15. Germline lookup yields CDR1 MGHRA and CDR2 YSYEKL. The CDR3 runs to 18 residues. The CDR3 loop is CASSQPMGQGPTLDIQYF. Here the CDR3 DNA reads TGCGCCAGCAGCCAACCCATGGGACAGGGGCCTACCTTGGACATTCAGTACTTC.

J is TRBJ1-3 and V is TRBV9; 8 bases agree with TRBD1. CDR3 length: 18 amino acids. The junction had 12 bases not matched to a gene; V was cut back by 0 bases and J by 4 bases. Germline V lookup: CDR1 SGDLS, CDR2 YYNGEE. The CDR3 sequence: CASSVATVGQGRGNTIYF. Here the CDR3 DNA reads TGTGCCAGCAGCGTAGCTACGGTTGGACAGGGAAGAGGAAACACCATATATTTT.

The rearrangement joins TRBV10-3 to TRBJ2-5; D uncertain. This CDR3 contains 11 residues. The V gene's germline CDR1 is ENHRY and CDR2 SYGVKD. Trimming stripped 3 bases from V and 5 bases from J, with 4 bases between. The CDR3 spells CAISDMETQYF. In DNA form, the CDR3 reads TGTGCCATCAGTGATATGGAGACCCAGTACTTC.

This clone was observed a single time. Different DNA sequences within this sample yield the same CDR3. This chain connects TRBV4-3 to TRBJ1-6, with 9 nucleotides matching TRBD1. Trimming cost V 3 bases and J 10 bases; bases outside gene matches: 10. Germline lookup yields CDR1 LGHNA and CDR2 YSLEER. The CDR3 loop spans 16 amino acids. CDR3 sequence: CASSQDRGQGPSPLHF. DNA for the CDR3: TGCGCCAGCAGCCAGGATCGGGGACAGGGACCCTCACCCCTCCACTTT.

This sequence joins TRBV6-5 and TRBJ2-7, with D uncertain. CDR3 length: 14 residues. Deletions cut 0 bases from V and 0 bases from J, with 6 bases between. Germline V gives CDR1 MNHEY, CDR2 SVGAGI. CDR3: CASSYSGSSYEQYF. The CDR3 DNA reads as TGTGCCAGCAGTTACTCTGGCAGCTCCTACGAGCAGTACTTC.